These 21 T cell receptor beta chains were all obtained from the same sample, sequenced in a study of STAT3 mutations in large granular lymphocyte leukemia. Study observations and caveats: In T-cell large granular lymphocyte leukemia, about half of patients showed multiple immunodominant subclonotypes.

Only in-frame clones appear in the TCRdb table, and some are missing; sequencing was by immunoSEQ multiplex PCR. This sample carries 17,000 or so clones, 84% of them seen once, and the ten largest clones take over 7.5%. Which antigens these TCRs recognize remains unknown. Sequencing was performed on peripheral blood mononuclear cells. All receptors come from a man aged 45 to 65 with T-cell large granular lymphocyte leukemia. Some clones in this sample may be carry-over from other donors' samples.

The CDR3 spells CASSSAGETQYF. The DNA for the CDR3 is TGTGCCAGTAGTAGCGCTGGGGAGACCCAGTACTTC. The J gene is TRBJ2-5, the V gene TRBV19, with unresolved D. Germline V gene lookup returns CDR1 LNHDA and CDR2 SQIVND (reference sequence). The length of the CDR3 is 12 residues. Trimming removed 4 bases at V and 5 bases at J, with 8 bases between.

This chain connects TRBV11-2 to TRBJ2-7; D not resolved. Looked up from germline, CDR1 is SGHAT and CDR2 is FQNNGV. The V end was cut by 8 bases, the J end by 0 bases, with 8 bases between. The CDR3 spans 12 residues. CDR3 region: CASSQSSYEQYF. The CDR3 bases are TGTGCCAGCTCTCAAAGCTCCTACGAGCAGTACTTC.

This chain's CDR3 is CASSLGEGRQETQYF. CDR3 in DNA: TGTGCCAGCAGCTTAGGGGAGGGGCGCCAAGAGACCCAGTACTTC. The V call is TRBV5-5, the J call TRBJ2-5; TRBD2 matches 7 bases. Germline lookup yields CDR1 SGHKS and CDR2 YYEKEE (reference sequence). This CDR3 contains 15 residues. V dropped 2 bases and J dropped 1; count of bases not matched to a gene: 5.

V usage is TRBV9 and J usage is TRBJ2-7; D gene ambiguous. The CDR3 has 13 residues. V was trimmed by 5 bases and J by 4 bases, leaving 13 bases between them. Germline CDR1 is SGDLS and CDR2 is YYNGEE. CDR3: CASSRTVEYEQYF. The CDR3 nucleotides read TGTGCCAGCAGTCGGACGGTGGAGTACGAGCAGTACTTC.

This chain links TRBV29-1 with TRBJ1-5, with 7 positions matching TRBD1. CDR1 SQVTM and CDR2 ANQGSEA come from the germline V gene. J gave up 2 bases and V 4 bases, and 2 bases lay outside the gene matches. This CDR3 is built from 13 residues. The DNA of the CDR3 is TGCAGCGTTGGTCAGGGGGGCAATCAGCCCCAGCATTTT. As protein: CSVGQGGNQPQHF.

The J gene is TRBJ1-4, the V gene TRBV5-1; D might be TRBD1 (5 bases). V dropped 0 bases and J dropped 7 bases, with 10 bases sitting between them. The germline gives CDR1 SGHRS, CDR2 YFSETQ. The CDR3 runs 14 residues. The CDR3 DNA reads TGCGCCAGCAGCTTGGGACAGAGGAGTGAAAAACTGTTTTTT. Translating it yields CASSLGQRSEKLFF. Complete variable domain (other parts from reference TRBV5-1 and TRBJ1-4): KAGVTQTPRYLIKTRGQQVTLSCSPISGHRSVSWYQQTPGQGLQFLFEYFSETQRNKGNFPGRFSGRQFSNSRSEMNVSTLELGDSALYLCASSLGQRSEKLFFGSGTQLSVL.

The CDR3 nucleotides read TGCGCCAGCAGCCCGGGCCACAGGGACACCTACGAGCAGTACTTC. Residues: CASSPGHRDTYEQYF. This chain links TRBV5-1 with TRBJ2-7, with D perhaps TRBD1 (6 bases). The CDR3 contains 15 residues. Germline CDR1 is SGHRS and CDR2 is YFSETQ. Trimming stripped 4 bases from V and 2 bases from J, with 16 bases between.

The chain has TRBV18 and TRBJ1-1; tentatively, D is TRBD1 (6 bases). CDR3 length equals 14 residues. Germline V gene data show CDR1 as KGHSH and CDR2 as LQKENI. Trimming removed 6 bases at V and 5 bases at J, with 16 bases between. The chain's CDR3 is CASSLGGGRTEAFF. Here the CDR3 DNA reads TGTGCCAGCTCCCTCGGAGGGGGGAGGACTGAAGCTTTCTTT.

This sequence joins TRBV18 and TRBJ2-1; 8 bases fit TRBD1. This CDR3 is built from 15 residues. The V and J ends lost 5 bases and 5 bases, in that order; junction bases with no gene match: 8. The V gene's germline CDR1 is KGHSH and CDR2 LQKENI. This chain's CDR3 is CASSSRQGNHNEQFF. CDR3 DNA: TGTGCCAGCTCATCTCGACAGGGGAACCACAATGAGCAGTTCTTC.

This chain uses TRBV18 with TRBJ1-6; D gene uncertain. Per germline, CDR1 KGHSH and CDR2 LQKENI. V lost 5 bases and J 4 bases, leaving 6 bases between the germline ends. The length of the CDR3 is 13 residues. Here the CDR3 reads CASSGEYNSPLHF. CDR3 bases: TGTGCCAGCTCAGGGGAATATAATTCACCCCTCCACTTT.

V and J are TRBV7-2 and TRBJ2-7; the D is unclear. CDR1 and CDR2 from the germline V gene are SGHTA and FQGNSA. Trimming took off 3 bases at V and 3 bases at J, with 12 bases between the two ends. CDR3 length: 14 amino acids. The CDR3 DNA sequence: TGTGCCAGCAGCTTTGCCAGGTCCTACTACGAGCAGTACTTC. It is translated as CASSFARSYYEQYF. Drawing the rest from reference TRBV7-2 and TRBJ2-7, the complete variable domain is GAGVSQSPSNKVTEKGKDVELRCDPISGHTALYWYRQSLGQGLEFLIYFQGNSAPDKSGLPSDRFSAERTGGSVSTLTIQRTQQEDSAVYLCASSFARSYYEQYFGPGTRLTVT.

V usage is TRBV2 and J usage is TRBJ1-6; the D is unclear. Trimming cost V 3 bases and J 0 bases, with 6 bases left between them. This CDR3 is 15 amino acids long. The germline CDR1 and CDR2 sequences are SNHLY and FYNNEI. The CDR3 DNA reads TGTGCCAGCAGTGACGGGAGCTCCTATAATTCACCCCTCCACTTT. Its protein is CASSDGSSYNSPLHF.

V and J are TRBV25-1 and TRBJ1-5; a possible D gene is TRBD1 (5 bases). The germline V gene has CDR1 MGHDK and CDR2 SYGVNS. V was trimmed by 7 bases and J by 0 bases, leaving 19 bases between them. This CDR3 region has 17 residues. In DNA form, the CDR3 reads TGTGCCAGCACCCTGGGGACCGGAGAATATAGCAATCAGCCCCAGCATTTT. Protein product: CASTLGTGEYSNQPQHF.

The rearrangement uses TRBV5-4 and TRBJ2-1, with TRBD2 identical over 14 bases. CDR1 and CDR2 from the germline V gene are SGHNT and YYREEE (reference sequence). J was trimmed by 3 bases and V by 0 bases; bases with no gene match: 5. The CDR3 extends over 18 amino acids. As DNA, the CDR3 is TGTGCCAGCAGCTTGGGGACTAGCGGGAGGTCCGGCTACAATGAGCAGTTCTTC. Translation gives CASSLGTSGRSGYNEQFF.

CDR3 nucleotide sequence: TGTGCCAGCAGCTTGGGTCTGGGGGAGCAGTACTTC. Its translation is CASSLGLGEQYF. The chain joins TRBV5-6 to TRBJ2-7; no reliable D call. The V gene's germline CDR1 is SGHDT and CDR2 YYEEEE. V lost 0 bases, J lost 7 bases, and 8 bases lay in between. This CDR3 contains 12 residues.

The chain joins TRBV5-1 to TRBJ2-1; D not resolved. Trimming took 0 bases from V and 0 from J, leaving 10 bases between them. Germline lookup yields CDR1 SGHRS and CDR2 YFSETQ. CDR3 length equals 16 residues. The chain's CDR3 is CASSLVAASSYNEQFF. In DNA, the CDR3 is TGCGCCAGCAGCTTGGTAGCCGCGAGCTCCTACAATGAGCAGTTCTTC.

V and J are TRBV29-1 and TRBJ2-3; D is uncertain. The CDR3 is 13 amino acids. CDR1 SQVTM and CDR2 ANQGSEA come from the germline V gene. V lost 4 bases and J lost 0, with 8 bases in between. The CDR3 here is CSVATTSTDTQYF. The CDR3 DNA reads TGCAGCGTTGCGACAACTAGCACAGATACGCAGTATTTT.

CDR3 DNA: TGTGCCAGCAGCGAAAGGGGCGTTTACTCCTATAATTCACCCCTCCACTTT. Its translation: CASSERGVYSYNSPLHF. The chain carries TRBV21-1 and TRBJ1-6; the D call of TRBD1 is as the table states it, not checked on the DNA. TRBV21-1 is given as a pseudogene. The CDR3 covers 17 residues.

V is TRBV6-4 and J is TRBJ2-3, with 11 bases matching TRBD1. CDR3 size: 14 residues. Germline assignment: CDR1 MRHNA and CDR2 SNTAGT. The J segment lost 4 bases and the V segment lost 3 bases, leaving 0 bases of the junction unmatched. CDR3 loop: CASSEGQGADTQYF. DNA of the CDR3: TGTGCCAGCAGTGAGGGACAGGGGGCAGATACGCAGTATTTT.

This clone was detected only once. The rearrangement uses TRBV13 and TRBJ1-1; unclear D gene. Between the trimmed V and J ends, which lost 1 base and 1 base, there was a span of 7 bases. Germline V gene data show CDR1 as PRHDT and CDR2 as FYEKMQ (reference sequence). CDR3 length: 14 residues. This CDR3 is CASSLAAGNTEAFF. In DNA form, the CDR3 reads TGTGCCAGCAGCTTAGCGGCAGGGAACACTGAAGCTTTCTTT. Full variable domain (rest looked up from reference TRBV13 and TRBJ1-1): AAGVIQSPRHLIKEKRETATLKCYPIPRHDTVYWYQQGPGQDPQFLISFYEKMQSDKGSIPDRFSAQQFSDYHSELNMSSLELGDSALYFCASSLAAGNTEAFFGQGTRLTVV.

The rearrangement joins TRBV5-1 to TRBJ1-2; D not resolved. Germline assignment: CDR1 SGHRS and CDR2 YFSETQ. This CDR3 is built from 15 residues. Trimming cost V 0 bases and J 4 bases, with 13 bases left between them. For the CDR3, the DNA is TGCGCCAGCAGCTTGGGGTCAGAAGCGTTCTATGGCTACACCTTC. Translated, it gives CASSLGSEAFYGYTF.